The rows below give T cell receptor beta chains drawn from one sample of a study of blood T cell repertoires in COVID-19. Method: immunoSEQ multiplex PCR; TCRdb's copy keeps in-frame clones and lacks some. The table lists some 120,000 clones, about 80% of them singletons. Sequencing input: peripheral blood. The source of these receptors is a woman between 45 and 65 years old with acute or convalescent COVID-19. Both conserved end residues are part of each CDR3. A D gene is named only where the DNA matches it firmly. Where a row states a size, it is once, few, many or the class of an expanded clone; other rows omit it.

V	J	size	D	CDR3	DNA
TRBV13	TRBJ1-5	-	-	CASSYGGIQPQHF	TGTGCCAGCAGCTATGGGGGGATTCAGCCCCAGCATTTT
TRBV14	TRBJ1-1	-	-	CASSHRTGLGNTEAFF	TGTGCCAGCAGCCACAGAACAGGGTTGGGGAACACTGAAGCTTTCTTT
TRBV27	TRBJ2-5	-	-	CASGGEVEETQYF	TGTGCCAGCGGAGGGGAGGTGGAAGAGACCCAGTACTTC
TRBV13	TRBJ1-2	-	-	CASSLGNLGGVHGYTF	TGTGCCAGCAGCTTAGGTAACCTCGGGGGAGTGCATGGCTACACCTTC
TRBV30	TRBJ1-5	-	-	CAWAVGGDNQPQHF	TGTGCCTGGGCGGTAGGGGGGGACAATCAGCCCCAGCATTTT
TRBV19	TRBJ1-3	-	-	CASSITGLAGNTIYF	TGTGCCAGTAGTATCACAGGTCTGGCTGGAAACACCATATATTTT
TRBV5-4	TRBJ2-2	-	-	CASSLGGAPGTGELFF	TGTGCCAGCAGCTTGGGTGGGGCCCCGGGCACCGGGGAGCTGTTTTTT
TRBV10-3	TRBJ2-7	-	TRBD2	CAISGGTSGLGEQYF	TGTGCCATCAGTGGAGGGACTAGCGGGCTCGGCGAGCAGTACTTC
TRBV21-1	TRBJ1-2	-	-	CASSYYRGDYGYTF	TGTGCCAGCAGCTACTACAGGGGAGACTATGGCTACACCTTC
TRBV5-1	TRBJ2-7	-	-	CASSLTAGSYEQYF	TGCGCCAGCAGCTTAACAGCCGGGAGCTACGAGCAGTACTTC
TRBV9	TRBJ1-1	once	-	CASSVVAETEAFF	TGTGCCAGCAGCGTAGTGGCGGAGACTGAAGCTTTCTTT
TRBV19	TRBJ2-7	few	TRBD1	CASANRDRSSEQYF	TGTGCCAGTGCTAACCGGGACAGGTCGAGCGAGCAGTACTTC
TRBV5-6	TRBJ2-7	-	-	CASSLGQLKGYEQYF	TGTGCCAGCAGCTTAGGACAGCTAAAGGGCTACGAGCAGTACTTC
TRBV3-1/TRBV3-2	TRBJ2-5	-	TRBD2	CASSQGLAGLTQETQYF	TGTGCCAGCAGCCAAGGCCTAGCGGGGCTCACTCAAGAGACCCAGTACTTC
TRBV9	TRBJ1-2	-	TRBD1	CASSVQGARHGYTF	TGTGCCAGCAGCGTACAGGGGGCGAGACATGGCTACACCTTC
TRBV4-1	TRBJ1-1	-	TRBD1	CASSPPGQENTEAFF	TGCGCCAGCAGCCCTCCGGGACAGGAGAACACTGAAGCTTTCTTT
TRBV9	TRBJ2-2	-	TRBD1	CASSLETGKSGELFF	TGTGCCAGCAGCCTGGAGACAGGGAAATCCGGGGAGCTGTTTTTT
TRBV4-2	TRBJ2-1	-	-	CASAWTKTEQFF	TGTGCCAGCGCGTGGACTAAAACTGAGCAGTTCTTC
TRBV30	TRBJ2-3	-	TRBD1	CAWTERAGTGHTDTQYF	TGTGCCTGGACCGAGAGAGCCGGGACAGGACATACAGATACGCAGTATTTT
TRBV7-3	TRBJ1-6	-	TRBD1	CASSLRDRGANSPLHF	TGTGCCAGCAGCTTAAGGGACAGGGGCGCTAATTCACCCCTCCACTTT
TRBV18	TRBJ2-3	once	TRBD1	CASSPRGGEDTQYF	TGTGCCAGCTCACCACGAGGGGGCGAAGATACGCAGTATTTT
TRBV7-8	TRBJ2-7	-	TRBD1	CASSSSRTGGRFYEQYF	TGTGCCAGCAGCTCTAGTAGGACAGGGGGACGATTCTACGAGCAGTACTTC
TRBV7-9	TRBJ2-7	-	-	CASSPNRDCKYEQYF	TGTGCCAGCAGCCCCAACCGGGACTGTAAATACGAGCAGTACTTC
TRBV6-6	TRBJ1-2	-	TRBD1	CASRLDRDGYTF	TGTGCCAGCAGGTTGGACAGGGATGGCTACACCTTC
TRBV19	TRBJ1-5	-	-	CASSLGRGLGNQPQHF	TGTGCCAGTAGCCTAGGGCGCGGGTTGGGCAATCAGCCCCAGCATTTT
TRBV30	TRBJ1-1	-	-	CAWSITVNTEAFF	TGTGCCTGGAGTATAACAGTTAACACTGAAGCTTTCTTT
TRBV7-2	TRBJ1-4	-	TRBD1	CASSHYGTATNEKLFF	TGTGCCAGCAGCCACTATGGGACAGCAACTAATGAAAAACTGTTTTTT
TRBV19	TRBJ2-2	-	TRBD1	CASRTDRGAGELFF	TGTGCCAGTAGGACGGACAGGGGGGCCGGGGAGCTGTTTTTT
TRBV15	TRBJ1-1	-	-	CATSRDKGVNTEAFF	TGTGCCACCAGCAGAGATAAGGGGGTGAACACTGAAGCTTTCTTT
TRBV6-1	TRBJ1-2	-	-	CASSELRGFGGYGYTF	TGTGCCAGCAGTGAATTAAGAGGATTCGGGGGGTATGGCTACACCTTC
TRBV9	TRBJ2-7	-	-	CASSVSFRSREQYF	TGTGCCAGCAGCGTAAGTTTTCGGTCACGGGAGCAGTACTTC
TRBV7-9	TRBJ1-2	-	-	CASSTRLNYDGYTF	TGTGCCAGCAGCACGCGTCTAAACTACGATGGCTACACCTTC
TRBV30	TRBJ2-2	-	-	CAWSLNTGELFF	TGTGCCTGGAGCTTGAACACCGGGGAGCTGTTTTTT
TRBV4-2	TRBJ1-2	-	-	CASSQARSSVYGYTF	TGTGCCAGCAGCCAAGCGAGAAGTTCCGTCTATGGCTACACCTTC
TRBV19	TRBJ2-3	-	-	CASSNGGLADTQYF	TGTGCCAGTAGTAACGGGGGGCTAGCAGATACGCAGTATTTT
TRBV5-1	TRBJ2-1	-	-	CASSPDTGSYNEQFF	TGCGCCAGCAGCCCGGACACCGGCTCCTACAATGAGCAGTTCTTC
TRBV19	TRBJ1-5	-	-	CASSTLGGGAGQPQHF	TGTGCCAGTAGCACCCTTGGAGGGGGGGCCGGGCAGCCCCAGCATTTT
TRBV7-2	TRBJ1-5	-	TRBD1	CASSFRRGLNQPQHF	TGTGCCAGCAGCTTTCGCAGGGGGCTTAATCAGCCCCAGCATTTT
TRBV4-2	TRBJ2-5	many	TRBD1	CASSPQKGDSKETQYF	TGTGCCAGCAGCCCCCAAAAGGGGGACAGCAAAGAGACCCAGTACTTC
TRBV18	TRBJ2-7	few	TRBD2	CASSPPASGTYEQYF	TGTGCCAGCTCACCACCGGCAAGCGGGACCTACGAGCAGTACTTC
TRBV5-8	TRBJ1-2	-	-	CASSLDRRFGYTF	TGTGCCAGCAGCTTGGACAGGCGGTTCGGCTACACCTTC
TRBV19	TRBJ2-1	-	TRBD1	CASSPDRGPYNEQFF	TGTGCCAGTAGCCCCGACAGGGGCCCCTACAATGAGCAGTTCTTC
TRBV6-1	TRBJ1-4	-	TRBD1	CASSEPTGNTEKLFF	TGTGCCAGCAGTGAACCGACAGGGAATACTGAAAAACTGTTTTTT
TRBV11-2	TRBJ2-6	-	-	CASSHLSGGSGANVLTF	TGTGCCAGCAGCCACCTGTCGGGTGGCTCTGGGGCCAACGTCCTGACTTTC
TRBV27	TRBJ2-7	-	TRBD1	CASRDRGPPYEQYF	TGTGCCAGCAGGGACAGGGGTCCCCCCTACGAGCAGTACTTC
TRBV6-1	TRBJ2-7	-	-	CASSEVALAYEQYF	TGTGCCAGCAGTGAAGTAGCACTCGCGTACGAGCAGTACTTC
TRBV7-3	TRBJ1-5	-	TRBD1	CASSSGQGRGQPQHF	TGTGCCAGCAGCTCAGGACAGGGTCGAGGACAGCCCCAGCATTTT
TRBV5-4	TRBJ2-7	-	TRBD2	CASSVAGGAYEQYF	TGTGCCAGCAGCGTAGCGGGGGGCGCCTACGAGCAGTACTTC
TRBV6-5	TRBJ2-1	-	-	CASSYATSHGGNEQFF	TGTGCCAGCAGTTACGCCACATCCCACGGGGGCAATGAGCAGTTCTTC
TRBV5-4	TRBJ2-1	once	-	CASSLSTTHAGNEQFF	TGTGCCAGCAGCTTGAGTACTACCCACGCTGGGAATGAGCAGTTCTTC
TRBV4-1	TRBJ1-2	-	TRBD1	CASSQARDSEYGYTF	TGCGCCAGCAGCCAAGCGAGGGACAGTGAATATGGCTACACCTTC
TRBV12-3/TRBV12-4	TRBJ1-2	-	TRBD1	CASVRQGDYGYTF	TGTGCCAGCGTTAGACAGGGAGATTATGGCTACACCTTC
TRBV5-5	TRBJ2-3	-	TRBD2	CASSSKLAGGTDTQYF	TGTGCCAGCAGCTCCAAGCTAGCGGGGGGCACAGATACGCAGTATTTT
TRBV30	TRBJ1-4	once	-	CAWSVLGEKLFF	TGTGCCTGGAGTGTCCTAGGTGAAAAACTGTTTTTT
TRBV5-1	TRBJ1-1	once	-	CASSLEGGMGTEAFF	TGCGCCAGCAGCTTGGAGGGAGGGATGGGCACTGAAGCTTTCTTT
TRBV7-2	TRBJ2-3	-	TRBD2	CASRKAGTSTDTQYF	TGTGCCAGCAGAAAAGCGGGGACTAGCACAGATACGCAGTATTTT
TRBV3-1/TRBV3-2	TRBJ2-1	-	-	CASSLFELPNEQFF	TGTGCCAGCAGCCTATTCGAACTACCCAATGAGCAGTTCTTC
TRBV23-1	TRBJ1-5	-	TRBD1	CASTENESTGVDNQPQHF	TGCGCCAGTACTGAAAACGAGTCGACAGGGGTGGACAATCAGCCCCAGCATTTT
TRBV6-5	TRBJ1-1	-	TRBD1	CASSKRQGLGAFF	TGTGCCAGCAGTAAACGACAGGGTTTGGGTGCTTTCTTT
TRBV15	TRBJ2-7	once	-	CATSRDLSFEQYF	TGTGCCACCAGCAGAGATCTTAGTTTCGAGCAGTACTTC